These T cell receptor beta chains were read from a single sample in a study of blood T cell repertoires in COVID-19. Profiling relied on immunoSEQ multiplex PCR, and the TCRdb table lists in-frame clones only, not all of them. The table records about 300,000 clones, just under 90% of them present only once. Sequences were obtained from peripheral blood. Source of these receptors: a woman under 40 with COVID-19, enrolled during active disease. Each CDR3 is given with its conserved first and last residue. Each record gives: clone size, J gene, D gene, V gene, CDR3 protein, CDR3 DNA. A D gene is named only where the DNA matches it firmly. Some rows have no size entry. The others give once, few or many, or a class for an expanded clone.

clone_size: NA; j_call: TRBJ1-5; d_call: TRBD1; v_call: TRBV27; cdr3_aa: CASSPGTGGNQPQHF; cdr3_nt: TGTGCCAGCAGTCCGGGGACAGGGGGTAATCAGCCCCAGCATTTT
clone_size: NA; j_call: TRBJ1-4; d_call: NA; v_call: TRBV4-1; cdr3_aa: CASSQGERTTNEKLFF; cdr3_nt: TGCGCCAGCAGCCAAGGGGAGAGGACGACTAATGAAAAACTGTTTTTT
clone_size: NA; j_call: TRBJ2-5; d_call: TRBD2; v_call: TRBV5-1; cdr3_aa: CASRNIAGAETQYF; cdr3_nt: TGCGCCAGCCGGAATATAGCGGGGGCTGAGACCCAGTACTTC
clone_size: NA; j_call: TRBJ1-5; d_call: NA; v_call: TRBV18; cdr3_aa: CASSPGGAGNQPQHF; cdr3_nt: TGTGCCAGCTCACCGGGGGGGGCAGGTAATCAGCCCCAGCATTTT
clone_size: NA; j_call: TRBJ1-4; d_call: NA; v_call: TRBV7-9; cdr3_aa: CASTPQGAPANEKLFF; cdr3_nt: TGTGCCAGCACCCCTCAGGGCGCCCCGGCTAATGAAAAACTGTTTTTT
clone_size: NA; j_call: TRBJ1-3; d_call: TRBD1; v_call: TRBV2; cdr3_aa: CASTRGTGGRRGNTIYF; cdr3_nt: TGTGCCAGCACTCGAGGGACAGGGGGCCGGAGAGGAAACACCATATATTTT
clone_size: NA; j_call: TRBJ2-3; d_call: NA; v_call: TRBV4-2; cdr3_aa: CASSQAGSGSTDTQYF; cdr3_nt: TGTGCCAGCAGCCAAGCAGGTAGCGGAAGCACAGATACGCAGTATTTT
clone_size: NA; j_call: TRBJ2-1; d_call: NA; v_call: TRBV18; cdr3_aa: CASSPPGRVGYNEQFF; cdr3_nt: TGTGCCAGCTCACCACCCGGCAGGGTAGGATACAATGAGCAGTTCTTC
clone_size: NA; j_call: TRBJ1-2; d_call: NA; v_call: TRBV29-1; cdr3_aa: CSVFPGHPNSYGYTF; cdr3_nt: TGCAGCGTTTTTCCGGGACACCCTAATTCCTATGGCTACACCTTC
clone_size: NA; j_call: TRBJ1-2; d_call: TRBD1; v_call: TRBV5-1; cdr3_aa: CASSPEGAPWDGYTF; cdr3_nt: TGCGCCAGCAGCCCCGAGGGGGCGCCCTGGGATGGCTACACCTTC
clone_size: few; j_call: TRBJ2-2; d_call: TRBD2; v_call: TRBV3-1/TRBV3-2; cdr3_aa: CASSKLRGSTGELFF; cdr3_nt: TGTGCCAGCAGCAAATTGCGGGGGAGCACCGGGGAGCTGTTTTTT
clone_size: few; j_call: TRBJ2-1; d_call: TRBD2; v_call: TRBV5-4; cdr3_aa: CASSFGGGAYNEQFF; cdr3_nt: TGTGCCAGCAGCTTCGGCGGGGGGGCCTACAATGAGCAGTTCTTC
clone_size: NA; j_call: TRBJ2-7; d_call: NA; v_call: TRBV6-1; cdr3_aa: CASSDVGGYEQYF; cdr3_nt: TGTGCCAGCAGTGATGTGGGCGGGTACGAGCAGTACTTC
clone_size: NA; j_call: TRBJ2-1; d_call: NA; v_call: TRBV24-1; cdr3_aa: CATSDLQQGGDEQFF; cdr3_nt: TGTGCCACCAGTGATTTGCAACAGGGAGGGGATGAGCAGTTCTTC
clone_size: NA; j_call: TRBJ1-1; d_call: NA; v_call: TRBV7-2; cdr3_aa: CASSLAGGTTEAFF; cdr3_nt: TGTGCCAGCAGCTTAGCAGGGGGTACAACTGAAGCTTTCTTT
clone_size: NA; j_call: TRBJ1-1; d_call: NA; v_call: TRBV29-1; cdr3_aa: CSVGIDSENTEAFF; cdr3_nt: TGCAGCGTTGGAATAGACAGCGAGAACACTGAAGCTTTCTTT
clone_size: few; j_call: TRBJ2-3; d_call: NA; v_call: TRBV24-1; cdr3_aa: CATSDSREARDTQYF; cdr3_nt: TGTGCCACCAGTGATTCCAGGGAAGCGAGAGATACGCAGTATTTT
clone_size: NA; j_call: TRBJ1-3; d_call: NA; v_call: TRBV3-1/TRBV3-2; cdr3_aa: CASSQRGAGNTIYF; cdr3_nt: TGTGCCAGCAGCCAACGGGGTGCCGGAAACACCATATATTTT
clone_size: NA; j_call: TRBJ1-5; d_call: TRBD1; v_call: TRBV7-9; cdr3_aa: CASSFTDRENSNQPQHF; cdr3_nt: TGTGCCAGCAGCTTTACAGACAGGGAAAATAGCAATCAGCCCCAGCATTTT
clone_size: NA; j_call: TRBJ2-3; d_call: NA; v_call: TRBV7-8; cdr3_aa: CASSLSDWQYF; cdr3_nt: TGTGCCAGCAGCTTATCGGACTGGCAGTATTTT
clone_size: NA; j_call: TRBJ2-5; d_call: NA; v_call: TRBV6-5; cdr3_aa: CASSPVQETQYF; cdr3_nt: TGTGCCAGCAGTCCAGTCCAAGAGACCCAGTACTTC
clone_size: NA; j_call: TRBJ1-1; d_call: NA; v_call: TRBV18; cdr3_aa: CASSQGEANTEAFF; cdr3_nt: TGTGCCAGCTCACAAGGGGAGGCCAACACTGAAGCTTTCTTT